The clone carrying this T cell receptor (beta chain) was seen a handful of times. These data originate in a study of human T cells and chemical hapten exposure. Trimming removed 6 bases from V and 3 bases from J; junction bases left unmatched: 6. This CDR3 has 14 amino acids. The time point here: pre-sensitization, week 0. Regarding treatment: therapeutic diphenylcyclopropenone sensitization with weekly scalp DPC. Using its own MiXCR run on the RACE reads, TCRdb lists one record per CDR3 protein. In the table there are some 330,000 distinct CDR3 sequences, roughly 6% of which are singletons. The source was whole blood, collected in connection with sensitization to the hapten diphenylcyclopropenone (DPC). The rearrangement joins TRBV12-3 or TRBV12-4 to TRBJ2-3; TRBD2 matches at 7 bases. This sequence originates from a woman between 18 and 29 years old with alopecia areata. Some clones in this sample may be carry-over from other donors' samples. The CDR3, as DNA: TGTGCCAGCAGAAAGGAACTAGCGACAGATACGCAGTATTTT. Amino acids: CASRKELATDTQYF.